This T cell receptor beta chain emerged from a study of beta chain features in type 1 diabetes. This clone was detected a few times. Its antigen remains unknown. The sequenced template was cDNA made from the entire isolated RNA. Data came from immunoSEQ multiplex PCR; TCRdb stores just in-frame clones and leaves some out. The sample carries 900,000 or so clones, about a sixth recorded once. Broader study findings: The VDJ junctions of type 1 diabetes patients carried fewer insertions and more deletions.

V was clipped by 7 bases and J by 0 bases; unmatched bases: 20. This CDR3 is 18 amino acids long. Per germline, CDR1 SQVTM and CDR2 ANQGSEA. Sequences were obtained from naive CD4+ T cells from blood. The sequence was collected from a woman younger than 35 in good health. This rearrangement joins TRBV29-1 to TRBJ1-2; 7 nucleotides line up with TRBD1. The CDR3 loop reads CSATGTENTPGSNYGYTF. CDR3 coding DNA: TGCAGCGCAACCGGGACAGAAAATACTCCGGGGTCTAACTATGGCTACACCTTC.